The 27 T cell receptor beta chains reported below all come from one sample, sequenced in a study of vaccination and CD4 T cells after COVID-19. Antigens for these TCRs are unknown. Treatment described: roughly ten-day PBMC culture with coronavirus spike peptide pools or control peptides (ViraFEST assay). Oncomine TCR Beta short-read sequencing was applied to DNA from cultured CD4+ T cells. TCRdb called the PCR reads again in MiXCR, with one record for every CDR3 protein. The sample has approximately 15,000 distinct CDR3 sequences; roughly 70% are singletons. Material: CD4+ T cells from blood, cultured in vitro. These receptors were collected from a human donor who had recovered from COVID-19.

The chain recombines TRBV10-3 with TRBJ2-7; either TRBD1 or TRBD2 may supply D (5 bases each). CDR1 is ENHRY and CDR2 is SYGVKD in the germline V gene. V lost 4 bases and J 3 bases, leaving 16 bases between the germline ends. This CDR3 has 15 amino acids. The CDR3 sequence is CAISGGLGESYEQYF. The CDR3 DNA sequence: TGTGCCATCAGTGGGGGATTAGGGGAGAGCTACGAGCAGTACTTC.

The sample holds one count of this clonotype. The chain links TRBV27 to TRBJ1-2; 9 bases are a match to TRBD1. Germline assignment: CDR1 MNHEY and CDR2 SMNVEV (reference sequence). V lost 3 bases to trimming and J lost 4 bases; unmatched junction nucleotides: 3. This CDR3 is 14 amino acids long. CDR3 protein: CASSLGQGIYGYTF. The CDR3 DNA follows: TGTGCCAGCAGTTTGGGACAGGGCATCTATGGCTACACCTTC.

This sequence joins TRBV28 and TRBJ1-1; D gene uncertain. The CDR3 runs 12 residues. Trimming cost V 5 bases and J 11 bases, with 15 bases left between them. Germline V gene data show CDR1 as MDHEN and CDR2 as SYDVKM. In DNA form, the CDR3 reads TGTGCCAGCAGTATTTGGGGAGTTTGGGCTTTCTTT. As protein: CASSIWGVWAFF.

V and J are TRBV2 and TRBJ2-7; 8 nucleotides line up with TRBD1. The J segment lost 2 bases and the V segment lost 6 bases, leaving 6 bases of the junction unmatched. From germline, CDR1 is SNHLY and CDR2 FYNNEI. CDR3 length: 14 amino acids. CDR3 sequence reads: CASRAGTGTYEQYF. The CDR3 DNA sequence: TGTGCCAGCAGGGCAGGGACAGGAACCTACGAGCAGTACTTC. Using reference TRBV2 and TRBJ2-7 for the parts outside the CDR3, the full variable domain is EPEVTQTPSHQVTQMGQEVILRCVPISNHLYFYWYRQILGQKVEFLVSFYNNEISEKSEIFDDQFSVERPDGSNFTLKIRSTKLEDSAMYFCASRAGTGTYEQYFGPGTRLTVT.

This clonotype was counted only a few times. The CDR3 nucleotides are TGTGCCAGCACCTCTCTCCGGGGAAGCAATCAGCCCCAGCATTTT. Translating gives CASTSLRGSNQPQHF. The chain recombines TRBV6-1 with TRBJ1-5; D gene ambiguous. The CDR3 runs 15 residues. V gave up 7 bases and J gave up 1 base, with 14 bases separating them. Germline V CDR1 and CDR2: MNHNS, SASEGT.

The chain carries TRBV7-8 and TRBJ1-1, with a tentative D call TRBD1 (6 bases). Germline V gene sequence: CDR1 SGHVS, CDR2 FQNEAQ. This CDR3 region has 13 residues. The V end was cut by 5 bases, the J end by 1 base, with 8 bases between. This CDR3 is CASSEQGNTEAFF. The CDR3 coding sequence is TGTGCCAGCAGCGAACAGGGGAACACTGAAGCTTTCTTT. The full variable domain, its missing parts supplied by reference TRBV7-8 and TRBJ1-1, is GAGVSQSPRYKVAKRGQDVALRCDPISGHVSLFWYQQALGQGPEFLTYFQNEAQLDKSGLPSDRFFAERPEGSVSTLKIQRTQQEDSAVYLCASSEQGNTEAFFGQGTRLTVV.

This clonotype was detected once. The chain combines TRBV20-1 with TRBJ1-2, with 7 nucleotides matching TRBD1. There are 13 residues in the CDR3. J lost 5 bases, V lost 5 bases, and 8 bases had no gene match. The V gene's germline CDR1 is DFQATT and CDR2 SNEGSKA (reference sequence). CDR3 sequence: CSAVAGGSYGYTF. The CDR3 DNA reads as TGCAGTGCTGTGGCAGGGGGAAGTTATGGCTACACCTTC.

The chain uses TRBV7-9 and TRBJ2-7; D gene uncertain. CDR3 length: 15 residues. V was pared by 5 bases and J by 0 bases, with 14 bases between. Germline V gives CDR1 SEHNR, CDR2 FQNEAQ (reference sequence). Written as DNA, the CDR3 is TGTGCCAGCAGCCCCACTGCTGAGAGCTCCTACGAGCAGTACTTC. Translation gives CASSPTAESSYEQYF.

The rearrangement uses TRBV28 and TRBJ1-1, with D possibly being TRBD1 (5 bases). The CDR3 extends over 15 amino acids. The germline V gene encodes CDR1 MDHEN and CDR2 SYDVKM. V was pared by 5 bases and J by 4 bases, with 17 bases between. CDR3 residues: CASSPMDGAATEAFF. CDR3 DNA sequence: TGTGCCAGCAGTCCGATGGATGGGGCGGCCACTGAAGCTTTCTTT.

This clonotype was counted a few times. The chain joins TRBV20-1 to TRBJ2-7; no clear D. The CDR3 is 12 amino acids. Germline V gives CDR1 DFQATT, CDR2 SNEGSKA (reference sequence). V lost 5 bases, J lost 1 base, and 9 bases lay in between. The CDR3 sequence is CSAEDRSYEQYF. Written as DNA, the CDR3 is TGCAGTGCTGAAGACCGTTCCTACGAGCAGTACTTC.

The genes are TRBV15 and TRBJ2-2, with 10 bases fitting TRBD1. This CDR3 has 18 residues. Germline V lookup: CDR1 LNHNV, CDR2 YYDKDF (reference sequence). Losses at the gene ends were 3 bases for V and 3 bases for J; bases not matched to a gene: 10. CDR3 protein: CATSRIPGTGADTGELFF. In DNA, the CDR3 is TGTGCCACCAGCAGGATACCTGGGACAGGGGCGGACACCGGGGAGCTGTTTTTT.

In this sample, this clonotype turned up once. The V gene is TRBV7-9, the J gene TRBJ1-5; D remains unclear. V lost 7 bases and J lost 0, with 10 bases in between. Germline loops: CDR1 SEHNR, CDR2 FQNEAQ (reference sequence). The CDR3 runs 14 residues. CDR3 in amino acids: CASTDWDSNQPQHF. The CDR3 DNA reads as TGTGCCAGCACCGACTGGGATAGCAATCAGCCCCAGCATTTT. The complete variable domain, with remaining parts taken from reference TRBV7-9 and TRBJ1-5, reads DTGVSQNPRHKITKRGQNVTFRCDPISEHNRLYWYRQTLGQGPEFLTYFQNEAQLEKSRLLSDRFSAERPKGSFSTLEIQRTEQGDSAMYLCASTDWDSNQPQHFGDGTRLSIL.

The chain combines TRBV20-1 with TRBJ2-2; 8 bases fit TRBD2. V was pared by 2 bases and J by 3 bases, with 8 bases of the junction left unmatched. The CDR3 runs 16 residues. Germline-derived CDR1 and CDR2 are DFQATT and SNEGSKA (reference sequence). This CDR3 reads CSARSIAGTHTGELFF. In DNA form, the CDR3 reads TGCAGTGCTAGATCGATAGCGGGAACCCACACCGGGGAGCTGTTTTTT.

The chain couples TRBV20-1 to TRBJ1-2; unclear D gene. The germline V gene encodes CDR1 DFQATT and CDR2 SNEGSKA (reference sequence). Trimming took off 0 bases at V and 11 bases at J, with 7 bases between the two ends. The CDR3 spans 10 residues. CDR3 in DNA: TGCAGTGCTAGAGATGTTACGTACACCTTC. Translated, it gives CSARDVTYTF.

The chain combines TRBV12-3 or TRBV12-4 with TRBJ1-6, with TRBD1 as a possible D gene (5 bases). V was shortened by 6 bases and J by 5 bases, with 20 bases between the two germline ends. The CDR3 runs to 17 residues. The CDR3 DNA sequence: TGTGCCAGCAGCCTGAACCCAGTGACAGAGAATAATTCACCCCTCCACTTT. Translation: CASSLNPVTENNSPLHF.

The V gene is TRBV7-2, the J gene TRBJ1-1, with 11 bases matching TRBD1. CDR3 length: 18 amino acids. V shed 3 bases, J shed 0 bases, and the junction held 9 bases outside the gene matches. Germline V CDR1 and CDR2: SGHTA, FQGNSA. CDR3 sequence: CASSFRGQGEFMNTEAFF. The CDR3 DNA reads TGTGCCAGCAGCTTCAGGGGACAGGGGGAATTCATGAACACTGAAGCTTTCTTT.

This sequence joins TRBV28 and TRBJ1-5; a weak D match, TRBD1 (6 bases). With 2 bases removed from V and 4 bases from J, the gap between germline ends came to 12 bases. This CDR3 comprises 15 residues. From germline, CDR1 is MDHEN and CDR2 SYDVKM. The CDR3 loop is CASSLTGARNQPQHF. The CDR3 DNA reads as TGTGCCAGCAGTTTAACGGGGGCTCGGAATCAGCCCCAGCATTTT.

The chain joins TRBV20-1 to TRBJ1-2, with D unresolved. Germline loops: CDR1 DFQATT, CDR2 SNEGSKA (reference sequence). This CDR3 comprises 12 residues. Trimming pared 0 bases from V and 7 bases from J, leaving 9 bases between. CDR3 amino acids: CSARDDGVGYTF. As DNA, the CDR3 is TGCAGTGCTAGAGACGATGGGGTTGGCTACACCTTC.

The chain joins TRBV7-9 to TRBJ1-2; 8 bases line up with TRBD1. The CDR3 contains 16 residues. Germline V gives CDR1 SEHNR, CDR2 FQNEAQ (reference sequence). With V trimmed by 4 bases and J by 5 bases, 12 bases remained unmatched. Here the CDR3 reads CASSSPTGQGRYGYTF. Here the CDR3 DNA reads TGTGCCAGCAGCTCCCCTACCGGACAGGGCAGATATGGCTACACCTTC.

V usage is TRBV7-7 and J usage is TRBJ2-2; the match to TRBD2 covers 7 bases. The CDR3 is 16 amino acids. Per the germline V gene, CDR1 is SSHAT and CDR2 is FNYEAQ (reference sequence). J gave up 4 bases and V 5 bases, and 10 bases lay outside the gene matches. CDR3 sequence reads: CASSAKGLSSTGELFF. The CDR3 region has the DNA TGTGCCAGCAGCGCCAAGGGACTATCAAGCACCGGGGAGCTGTTTTTT.

The chain recombines TRBV10-3 with TRBJ1-2; D possibly corresponds to TRBD1 (6 bases). The V and J ends lost 3 bases and 5 bases respectively, with 10 bases between them. This CDR3 is built from 13 residues. Germline V gene lookup returns CDR1 ENHRY and CDR2 SYGVKD. For the CDR3, the DNA is TGTGCCATCAGTGAAGACAGGAAATATGGCTACACCTTC. It codes for CAISEDRKYGYTF.

This clonotype was counted between two and nine times. The gene calls are TRBV12-3 or TRBV12-4 and TRBJ1-5, with D hard to call. This CDR3 comprises 12 residues. The germline V and J ends were trimmed by 4 bases and 5 bases, with 6 bases remaining between them. The CDR3 sequence is CASSSFYQPQHF. The DNA of the CDR3 is TGTGCCAGCAGTTCATTTTATCAGCCCCAGCATTTT.

This clonotype appeared once. This rearrangement joins TRBV7-8 to TRBJ1-2; TRBD1 is a possible D gene (6 bases). In germline, CDR1 is SGHVS, CDR2 FQNEAQ. V lost 1 base and J 4 bases, leaving 16 bases between the germline ends. CDR3 length: 16 residues. CDR3 DNA sequence: TGTGCCAGCAGCTTAGTAAGGCCAGGAGGGGGCTATGGCTACACCTTC. Translating it yields CASSLVRPGGGYGYTF.

The gene calls are TRBV28 and TRBJ1-5; D call uncertain. Germline-derived CDR1 and CDR2 are MDHEN and SYDVKM. V gave up 3 bases and J gave up 0 bases, with 15 bases separating them. This CDR3 region has 17 residues. For the CDR3, the DNA is TGTGCCAGCAGTTTTAACGGGAAGTGGGGTAGCAATCAGCCCCAGCATTTT. It encodes CASSFNGKWGSNQPQHF.

This sequence joins TRBV15 and TRBJ1-6; D may be TRBD1 (6 bases). Trimming pared 1 base from V and 12 bases from J, leaving 16 bases between. From germline, CDR1 is LNHNV and CDR2 YYDKDF (reference sequence). CDR3 size: 15 residues. The CDR3 loop is CATSRARGAQGPLHF. CDR3 DNA: TGTGCCACCAGCAGAGCTAGGGGGGCGCAAGGACCCCTCCACTTT.

The genes are TRBV7-9 and TRBJ1-1, with D possibly matching TRBD1 (5 bases). The germline V gene has CDR1 SEHNR and CDR2 FQNEAQ (reference sequence). CDR3 size: 17 residues. V was shortened by 1 base and J by 4 bases, with 19 bases between the two germline ends. The CDR3 DNA reads TGTGCCAGCAGCTTAGAGGGGCAGAAGGGTTTTGGCACTGAAGCTTTCTTT. Translated: CASSLEGQKGFGTEAFF.

The chain employs TRBV2 and TRBJ1-5, with a weak D call TRBD1 (5 bases). Trimming pared 4 bases from V and 3 bases from J, leaving 10 bases between. Germline CDR1 is SNHLY and CDR2 is FYNNEI. The CDR3 is made up of 14 amino acids. The CDR3 loop reads CASSVGAPNQPQHF. CDR3 DNA sequence: TGTGCCAGCAGTGTAGGGGCGCCCAATCAGCCCCAGCATTTT.